This record covers a single T cell receptor beta chain. These data originate in a study of low-dose radiotherapy and immunotherapy resistance in tumors. Study overall: For Cohort 1, fractions of 0.5 Gy were given every 2 weeks, reaching 6.5 Gy overall. Administration of intravenous cyclophosphamide at 200 mg/m2 took place every two weeks, one day before radiation and immunotherapy. With cycle 1 day 1 as the start, patients took oral aspirin 300 mg daily for four cycles.

The CDR3 runs to 16 residues. Germline lookup yields CDR1 SGHTA and CDR2 FQGNSA. Unmatched junction bases numbered 8, after V lost 0 bases and J lost 9 bases. Both TCRalpha and TCRbeta chains were reverse transcribed with V-gene-specific primers. Using a constant-region primer together with a V-primer adapter, TCRs were subjected to about 20 PCR cycles of amplification. Using its own MiXCR run on the reads, TCRdb lists one record per CDR3 protein. The data show roughly 100,000 distinct CDR3 sequences, 20% to 25% seen once. The time point is: after trial treatment. Treatment defined: LDRT plus nivolumab, ipilimumab, low-dose cyclophosphamide and aspirin (RACIN trial). Eligible patients bore advanced solid tumors devoid of tumor-infiltrating lymphocytes.

The chain recombines TRBV7-2 with TRBJ2-1, with TRBD2 identical over 10 bases. The sequence was obtained from a female donor with ovarian cancer. The sample here was PBMCs, taken after low-dose radiotherapy plus immunotherapy. The CDR3 reads CASSLAGVAGGSEQFF. CDR3 sequence (DNA): TGTGCCAGCAGCTTAGCCGGAGTAGCGGGGGGAAGTGAGCAGTTCTTC.